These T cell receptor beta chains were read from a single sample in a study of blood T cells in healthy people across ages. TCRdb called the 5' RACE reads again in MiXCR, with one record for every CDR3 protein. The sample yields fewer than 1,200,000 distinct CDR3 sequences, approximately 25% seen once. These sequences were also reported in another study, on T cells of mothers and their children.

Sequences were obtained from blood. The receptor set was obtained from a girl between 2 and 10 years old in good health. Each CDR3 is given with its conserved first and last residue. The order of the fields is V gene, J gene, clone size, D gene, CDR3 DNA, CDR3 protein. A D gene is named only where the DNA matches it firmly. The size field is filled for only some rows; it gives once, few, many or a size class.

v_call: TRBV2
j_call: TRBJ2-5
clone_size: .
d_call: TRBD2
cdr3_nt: TGTGCCAGCAGTGAAGCGGGGACTACAGAGGACTTC
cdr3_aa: CASSEAGTTEDF

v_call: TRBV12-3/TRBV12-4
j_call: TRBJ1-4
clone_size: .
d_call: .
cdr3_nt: TGTGCCAGCAGTTTTTATGGTTTCTTGACTTTT
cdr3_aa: CASSFYGFLTF

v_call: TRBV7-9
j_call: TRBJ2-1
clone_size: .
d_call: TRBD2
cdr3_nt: TGTGCCAGCAGCCCACGCAGGGTAGCGGGAGACAATGAGCAGTTCTTC
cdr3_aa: CASSPRRVAGDNEQFF

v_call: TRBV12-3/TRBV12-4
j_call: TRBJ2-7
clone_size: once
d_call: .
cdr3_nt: TGTGCCAGCAGCCTGCCCCTAGGGAAATCCTACGAGCAGTACTTC
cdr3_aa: CASSLPLGKSYEQYF

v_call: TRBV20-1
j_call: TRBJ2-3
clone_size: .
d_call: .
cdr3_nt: TGCAGTGCTAGTGCGGATACGCAGTATTTT
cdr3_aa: CSASADTQYF

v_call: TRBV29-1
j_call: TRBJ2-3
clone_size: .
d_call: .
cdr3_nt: TGCAGCGTACTGAGGCTGGATACGCAGTATTTT
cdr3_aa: CSVLRLDTQYF

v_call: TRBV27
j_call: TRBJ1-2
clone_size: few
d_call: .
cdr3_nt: TGTGCCAGCAGTCTACTCTACGCCGGGACAAACTATGGCTACACCTTC
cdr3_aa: CASSLLYAGTNYGYTF

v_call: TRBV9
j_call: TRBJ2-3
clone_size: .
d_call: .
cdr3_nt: TGTGCCAGCAGCACAATCAGCACAGATACGCAGTATTTT
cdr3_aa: CASSTISTDTQYF

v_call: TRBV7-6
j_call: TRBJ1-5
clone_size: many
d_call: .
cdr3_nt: TGTGCCAGCTCCTTTGGGAGCAATCAGCCCCAGCATTTT
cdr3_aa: CASSFGSNQPQHF

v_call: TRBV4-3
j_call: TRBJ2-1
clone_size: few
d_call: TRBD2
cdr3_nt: TGCGCCAGCAGCCATCCTAGCGGGGGTCAGGATGAGCAGTTCTTC
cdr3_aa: CASSHPSGGQDEQFF

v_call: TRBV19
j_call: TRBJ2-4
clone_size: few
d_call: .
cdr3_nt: TGTGCCAGTAGTATTTTTGTTGGATCGAGGGACATTCAGTACTTC
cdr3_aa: CASSIFVGSRDIQYF

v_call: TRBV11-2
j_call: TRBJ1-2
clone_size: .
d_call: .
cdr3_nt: TGTGCCAGCAGCTTAGACGGTTACAGTTATGGCTACACCTTC
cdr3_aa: CASSLDGYSYGYTF

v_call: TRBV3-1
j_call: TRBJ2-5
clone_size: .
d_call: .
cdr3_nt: TGTGCCAGCAGCCCGATCTCCTTAAGGGGGGAGACCCAGTACTTC
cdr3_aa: CASSPISLRGETQYF

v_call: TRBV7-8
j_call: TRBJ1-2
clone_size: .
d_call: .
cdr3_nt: TGTGCCAGCAGCTTAGAAATCGGACTCTCCTATGGCTACACCTTC
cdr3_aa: CASSLEIGLSYGYTF

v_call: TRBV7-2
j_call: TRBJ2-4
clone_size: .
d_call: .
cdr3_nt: TGTGCCAGCAGCTTGACGTTCCGGGCCCAAAACATTCAGTACTTC
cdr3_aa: CASSLTFRAQNIQYF

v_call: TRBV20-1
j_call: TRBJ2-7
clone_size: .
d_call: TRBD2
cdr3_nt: TGCAGTGCTAGCCCCGTGGGGGAGGGATACGAGCAGTACTTC
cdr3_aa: CSASPVGEGYEQYF

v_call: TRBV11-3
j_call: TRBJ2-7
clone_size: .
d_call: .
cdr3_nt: TGTGCCAGCAGCTTAGCCCATGGTGGCAGCTCCTACGAGCAGTACTTC
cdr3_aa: CASSLAHGGSSYEQYF

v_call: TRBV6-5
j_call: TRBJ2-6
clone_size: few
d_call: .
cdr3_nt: TGTGCCAGTTGGGACTCTGGGGCCAACGTCCTGACTTTC
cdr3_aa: CASWDSGANVLTF

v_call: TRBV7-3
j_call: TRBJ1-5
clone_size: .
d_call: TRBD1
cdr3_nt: TGTGCCAGCAGCTTAACATCAGGGGGTTCCCAGCATTTT
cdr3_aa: CASSLTSGGSQHF

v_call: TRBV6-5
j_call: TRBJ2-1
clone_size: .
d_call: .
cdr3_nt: TGTGCCAGCAGTCCGACACCCTTATCCTACAATGAGCAGTTCTTC
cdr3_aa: CASSPTPLSYNEQFF

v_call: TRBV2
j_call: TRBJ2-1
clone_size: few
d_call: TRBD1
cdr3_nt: TGTGCCAGTAGACCGGGACAGGTTGTTAGTGAGCAGTTCTTC
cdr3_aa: CASRPGQVVSEQFF

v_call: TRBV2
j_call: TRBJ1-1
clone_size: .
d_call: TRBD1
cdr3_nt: TGTGCCAGCAGTGGGACAGGAGGGCGAGGGGACGAAGAAGCTTTCTTT
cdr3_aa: CASSGTGGRGDEEAFF